Listed here are 25 T cell receptor beta chains from one sample, sequenced in a study of blood T cell repertoires in COVID-19. Sequenced by immunoSEQ multiplex PCR; TCRdb stores in-frame clones only, minus some. The profile shows just under 350,000 clones, under 95% of them singletons. Sequenced material: peripheral blood. These receptors all stem from a woman in her late teens or twenties who had recovered from COVID-19.

The chain combines TRBV5-1 with TRBJ2-7, with TRBD2 as a possible D gene (6 bases). CDR3 length: 14 residues. Trimming took off 4 bases at V and 4 bases at J, with 15 bases between the two ends. Germline CDR1 is SGHRS and CDR2 is YFSETQ. CDR3 amino acids: CASSRTPGGYEQYV. The CDR3 bases are TGCGCCAGCAGCAGGACCCCCGGGGGTTACGAGCAGTACGTC.

This clone came up a few times. V usage is TRBV11-2 and J usage is TRBJ2-2, with 8 nucleotides matching TRBD1. The CDR3 is 13 residues long. Germline CDR1 and CDR2: SGHAT and FQNNGV. The trim removed 5 bases at V and 7 bases at J, leaving 3 bases unmatched. The chain's CDR3 is CASSADRGGELFF. The CDR3 DNA reads as TGTGCCAGCAGCGCCGACAGGGGCGGGGAGCTGTTTTTT.

CDR3 DNA: TGCAGCGCGGAGAATTATCGGAATGAGCAGTTCTTC. This encodes CSAENYRNEQFF. The rearrangement uses TRBV29-1 and TRBJ2-1; D not resolved. The CDR3 loop spans 12 amino acids. V lost 7 bases to trimming and J lost 7 bases, with 14 bases between them. The germline CDR1 and CDR2 sequences are SQVTM and ANQGSEA.

The chain recombines TRBV7-9 with TRBJ1-2; TRBD1 might be the D (5 bases). V was cut by 5 bases and J by 6 bases, with 19 bases left in between. This CDR3 has 15 residues. Germline CDR1 SEHNR, CDR2 FQNEAQ (reference sequence). CDR3 in amino acids: CASSAGTAGGNGYTF. CDR3 nucleotide sequence: TGTGCCAGCAGCGCAGGGACGGCGGGAGGTAATGGCTACACCTTC.

The V call is TRBV7-6, the J call TRBJ1-3; TRBD1 matches at 7 bases. V was clipped by 4 bases and J by 2 bases; unmatched bases: 8. Germline-derived CDR1 and CDR2 are SGHVS and FNYEAQ. This CDR3 region has 16 residues. The CDR3 sequence: CASSSATGYPGNTIYF. CDR3 nucleotide sequence: TGTGCCAGCAGCTCCGCGACAGGGTATCCTGGAAACACCATATATTTT.

This chain connects TRBV10-3 to TRBJ2-3; weak D call: TRBD2 (5 bases). The CDR3 loop spans 16 amino acids. From germline, CDR1 is ENHRY and CDR2 SYGVKD. With 3 bases removed from V and 2 bases from J, the gap between germline ends came to 15 bases. The DNA of the CDR3 is TGTGCCATCAGTGATCGCGGGCTAGCAGTCACAGATACGCAGTATTTT. Amino acid sequence: CAISDRGLAVTDTQYF.

This chain uses TRBV27 with TRBJ2-3; TRBD1 matches at 10 bases. Germline V gene sequence: CDR1 MNHEY, CDR2 SMNVEV (reference sequence). V lost 5 bases and J lost 2; bases outside the gene matches: 4. The length of the CDR3 is 15 residues. The CDR3 region has the DNA TGTGCCAGCAGTCCAGGACAGGGGGACACAGATACGCAGTATTTT. Protein sequence: CASSPGQGDTDTQYF.

About this clone: The same CDR3 arises from other DNA sequences in this sample as well. This rearrangement joins TRBV2 to TRBJ1-1; D call uncertain. The germline V gene encodes CDR1 SNHLY and CDR2 FYNNEI. This CDR3 is built from 14 residues. The germline V and J ends were trimmed by 8 bases and 2 bases, with 15 bases remaining between them. The CDR3 spells CASLGVDTNTEAFF. As DNA, the CDR3 is TGTGCCAGCCTGGGAGTCGACACCAACACTGAAGCTTTCTTT. Looking up the rest from reference TRBV2 and TRBJ1-1 gives the full variable domain: EPEVTQTPSHQVTQMGQEVILRCVPISNHLYFYWYRQILGQKVEFLVSFYNNEISEKSEIFDDQFSVERPDGSNFTLKIRSTKLEDSAMYFCASLGVDTNTEAFFGQGTRLTVV.

This chain connects TRBV5-4 to TRBJ2-4, with TRBD2 matching over 7 bases. CDR3 length equals 16 residues. CDR1 SGHNT and CDR2 YYREEE come from the germline V gene (reference sequence). J gave up 2 bases and V 4 bases, and 9 bases lay outside the gene matches. CDR3 residues: CASSRGGFESKNIQYF. CDR3 DNA: TGTGCCAGCAGCCGGGGAGGGTTTGAGTCCAAAAACATTCAGTACTTC.

The chain recombines TRBV9 with TRBJ2-5, with D possibly matching TRBD2 (5 bases). Germline assignment: CDR1 SGDLS and CDR2 YYNGEE. Trimming removed 4 bases at V and 5 bases at J, with 21 bases between. The CDR3 loop spans 16 amino acids. The CDR3: CASSPRGYPGLETQYF. CDR3 in DNA: TGTGCCAGCAGCCCCCGAGGGTACCCGGGGTTGGAGACCCAGTACTTC.

The rearrangement uses TRBV2 and TRBJ2-7, with D perhaps matching TRBD2 (6 bases). V lost 6 bases and J 0 bases, leaving 9 bases between the germline ends. The germline CDR1 and CDR2 sequences are SNHLY and FYNNEI. This CDR3 contains 13 residues. The CDR3: CASRRDASYEQYV. The DNA of the CDR3 is TGTGCCAGCAGGCGGGATGCCTCCTACGAGCAGTACGTC.

This clone was seen just once. The same CDR3 can be traced to other DNA sequences in this sample. V and J are TRBV20-1 and TRBJ2-3; D call uncertain. Germline assignment: CDR1 DFQATT and CDR2 SNEGSKA (reference sequence). The CDR3 totals 10 residues. V was trimmed by 5 bases and J by 4 bases, leaving 4 bases between them. CDR3 amino acids: CSAAADTQYF. The CDR3 DNA reads as TGCAGTGCTGCAGCAGATACGCAGTATTTT.

V is TRBV2 and J is TRBJ1-2, with TRBD1 matching over 9 bases. CDR1 SNHLY and CDR2 FYNNEI come from the germline V gene. The CDR3 is 15 residues long. V trimming: 3 bases; J trimming: 4 bases; junction bases outside the gene matches: 6. This CDR3 reads CASSEDRGAAYGYTF. In DNA, the CDR3 is TGTGCCAGCAGTGAGGACAGGGGAGCCGCCTATGGCTACACCTTC.

The J gene is TRBJ1-4, the V gene TRBV12-5, with 8 bases that match TRBD1. The CDR3 is 16 amino acids. Germline trimming cut 1 base from V and 3 bases from J; bases unmatched to any gene: 4. CDR1 and CDR2 from the germline V gene are LGHNT and FRNRAP. Here the CDR3 reads CASGLARTGPNEKLFF. The CDR3 bases are TGTGCTAGTGGTTTGGCGCGGACAGGGCCTAATGAAAAACTGTTTTTT.

V is TRBV7-9 and J is TRBJ2-5, with TRBD2 identical over 12 bases. With 1 base clipped from V and 5 bases from J, the junction kept 8 bases outside the gene matches. Germline V gene lookup returns CDR1 SEHNR and CDR2 FQNEAQ (reference sequence). The CDR3 length is 17 residues. CDR3 nucleotide sequence: TGTGCCAGCAGCTTAGGCGGACTAGCGGGGATGGGGGAGACCCAGTACTTC. Translated: CASSLGGLAGMGETQYF.

The chain employs TRBV29-1 and TRBJ1-2; 8 positions agree with TRBD1. V trimming: 3 bases; J trimming: 8 bases; junction bases outside the gene matches: 8. The germline V gene encodes CDR1 SQVTM and CDR2 ANQGSEA. This CDR3 is built from 13 residues. CDR3 region: CSVDGQDRDGYTF. As DNA, the CDR3 is TGCAGCGTTGATGGGCAGGACAGGGACGGCTACACCTTC.

V is TRBV6-2 or TRBV6-3 and J is TRBJ1-1; maybe TRBD1 (5 bases). Trimming pared 2 bases from V and 4 bases from J, leaving 14 bases between. In germline, CDR1 is MNHEY, CDR2 SVGEGT. CDR3 size: 15 residues. This CDR3 is CASSYGRVRSTEAFF. DNA of the CDR3: TGTGCCAGCAGTTACGGCAGGGTAAGAAGCACTGAAGCTTTCTTT.

This chain links TRBV4-1 with TRBJ2-5, with D possibly being TRBD2 (5 bases). CDR3 length equals 17 residues. The V end was cut by 4 bases, the J end by 4 bases, with 22 bases between. CDR1 is MGHRA, CDR2 YSYEKL, per germline. The CDR3 sequence: CASSPATRREGGETQYF. In nucleotides, the CDR3 is TGCGCCAGCAGCCCAGCCACCCGGCGAGAGGGCGGAGAGACCCAGTACTTC.

The chain's CDR3 is CASSLVRGPGELFF. CDR3 in DNA: TGCGCCAGCAGCTTGGTCAGGGGACCCGGGGAGCTGTTTTTT. The rearrangement links TRBV5-1 to TRBJ2-2; possibly TRBD1 for D (6 bases). Germline V gives CDR1 SGHRS, CDR2 YFSETQ. V was shortened by 0 bases and J by 6 bases, with 9 bases between the two germline ends. The CDR3 contains 14 residues. The entire variable domain, with the rest obtained from reference TRBV5-1 and TRBJ2-2, is as follows: KAGVTQTPRYLIKTRGQQVTLSCSPISGHRSVSWYQQTPGQGLQFLFEYFSETQRNKGNFPGRFSGRQFSNSRSEMNVSTLELGDSALYLCASSLVRGPGELFFGEGSRLTVL.

The V gene is TRBV4-1, the J gene TRBJ1-2; D not certain. Germline V gives CDR1 MGHRA, CDR2 YSYEKL. The CDR3 is 16 amino acids. V was trimmed by 1 base and J by 2 bases, leaving 14 bases between them. CDR3 region: CASSQVIGVLNYGYTF. CDR3 DNA sequence: TGCGCCAGCAGCCAAGTGATCGGGGTTTTGAACTATGGCTACACCTTC.

The count of this clone is one. This chain joins TRBV5-4 and TRBJ2-2; D may be TRBD2 (6 bases). CDR1 is SGHNT and CDR2 is YYREEE in the germline V gene (reference sequence). This CDR3 region has 15 residues. The ends were cut back, 0 bases at V and 1 base at J, with 7 bases in the middle. The CDR3 DNA is TGTGCCAGCAGCTTGGGGGGACTGAACACCGGGGAGCTGTTTTTT. Amino acid sequence: CASSLGGLNTGELFF.

V gene TRBV29-1 combines with J gene TRBJ2-3, with TRBD1 matching over 10 bases. Germline CDR1 reads SQVTM; CDR2 reads ANQGSEA. CDR3 length: 14 amino acids. V lost 7 bases and J lost 2; bases outside the gene matches: 6. Here the CDR3 reads CSGAGTGATDTQYF. The CDR3 region has the DNA TGCAGCGGGGCCGGGACAGGGGCCACAGATACGCAGTATTTT.

This clone has a single count. This sequence joins TRBV18 and TRBJ2-7, with D possibly being TRBD1 (6 bases). Germline CDR1 and CDR2: KGHSH and LQKENI. V was cut by 3 bases and J by 4 bases, with 13 bases left in between. This CDR3 contains 14 residues. The CDR3 coding sequence is TGTGCCAGCTCACCTGGAAGGGACAAATACGAGCAGTACGTC. It translates to CASSPGRDKYEQYV.

In DNA, the CDR3 is TGTGCCAGCAGCCCCGGGGGGCGGACTGAAGCTTTCTTT. Translating it yields CASSPGGRTEAFF. V is TRBV2 and J is TRBJ1-1, with D perhaps TRBD1 (6 bases). The CDR3 has 13 amino acids. The V gene lost 6 bases and the J gene lost 5 bases, with 13 bases spanning the gap. CDR1 and CDR2 (germline): SNHLY, FYNNEI.

This chain connects TRBV30 to TRBJ2-1; possibly TRBD2 for D (5 bases). Trimming stripped 4 bases from V and 1 base from J, with 11 bases between. This CDR3 contains 14 residues. Germline CDR1 is GTSNPN and CDR2 is SVGIG (reference sequence). DNA of the CDR3: TGTGCCTGGACAGATGGGAGTTCCTACAATGAGCAGTTCTTC. Its translation: CAWTDGSSYNEQFF.